This TCR beta chain was recorded in a study of T cell responses to AZD1222 COVID-19 vaccine. TCRdb's table, derived via immunoSEQ multiplex PCR, lists solely in-frame clones and lacks some. The sample has 65,000 to 85,000 clones, approximately 81% seen once. The V and J ends lost 6 bases and 5 bases, in that order; junction bases with no gene match: 15. Germline assignment: CDR1 SGHTA and CDR2 FQGNSA. CDR3 size: 17 residues. This clonotype was sampled from an adult in good health. This chain links TRBV7-2 with TRBJ2-5; 10 bases fit TRBD1. The source was peripheral blood, collected on day 0 of AZD1222 vaccination. The CDR3 protein is CASSFGDRGPMSETQYF. For the CDR3, the DNA is TGTGCCAGCAGTTTTGGGGACAGGGGACCGATGAGTGAGACCCAGTACTTC. The full variable domain, rest sourced from reference TRBV7-2 and TRBJ2-5, is GAGVSQSPSNKVTEKGKDVELRCDPISGHTALYWYRQSLGQGLEFLIYFQGNSAPDKSGLPSDRFSAERTGGSVSTLTIQRTQQEDSAVYLCASSFGDRGPMSETQYFGPGTRLLVL.